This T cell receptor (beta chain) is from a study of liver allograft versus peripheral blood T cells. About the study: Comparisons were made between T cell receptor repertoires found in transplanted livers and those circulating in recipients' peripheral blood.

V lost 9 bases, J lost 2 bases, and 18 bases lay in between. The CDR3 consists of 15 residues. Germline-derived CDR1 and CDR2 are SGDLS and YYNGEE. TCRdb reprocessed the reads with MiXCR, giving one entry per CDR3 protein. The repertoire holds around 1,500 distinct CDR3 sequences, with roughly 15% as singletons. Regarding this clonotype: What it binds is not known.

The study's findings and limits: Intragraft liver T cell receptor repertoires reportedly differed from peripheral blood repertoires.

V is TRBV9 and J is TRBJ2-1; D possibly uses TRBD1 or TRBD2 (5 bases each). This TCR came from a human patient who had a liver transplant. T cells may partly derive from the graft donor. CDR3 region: CATGSGPEPYNEQFF. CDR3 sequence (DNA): TGTGCCACAGGCTCGGGGCCCGAGCCCTACAATGAGCAGTTCTTC. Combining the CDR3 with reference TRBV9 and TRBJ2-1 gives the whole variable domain DSGVTQTPKHLITATGQRVTLRCSPRSGDLSVYWYQQSLDQGLQFLIQYYNGEERAKGNILERFSAQQFPDLHSELNLSSLELGDSALYFCATGSGPEPYNEQFFGPGTRLTVL.